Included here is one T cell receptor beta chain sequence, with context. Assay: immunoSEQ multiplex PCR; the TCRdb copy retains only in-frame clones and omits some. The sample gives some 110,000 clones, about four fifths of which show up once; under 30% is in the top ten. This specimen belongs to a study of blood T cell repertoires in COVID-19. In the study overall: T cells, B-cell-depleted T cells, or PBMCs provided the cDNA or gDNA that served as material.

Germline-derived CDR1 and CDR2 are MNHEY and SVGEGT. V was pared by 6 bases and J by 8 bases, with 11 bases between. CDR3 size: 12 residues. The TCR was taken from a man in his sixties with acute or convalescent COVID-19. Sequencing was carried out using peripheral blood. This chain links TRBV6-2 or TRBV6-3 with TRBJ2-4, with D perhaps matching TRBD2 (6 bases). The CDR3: CASSGRRDIQYF. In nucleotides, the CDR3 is TGTGCCAGCAGCGGGAGACGGGACATTCAGTACTTC.